Listed below are T cell receptor beta chains from one sample, sequenced in a study of cytomegalovirus exposure and HLA in healthy donors. Measured with immunoSEQ multiplex PCR; TCRdb has only the in-frame clones, and not every one. This sample carries about 63,000 clones, approximately 70% of them seen once, and the ten largest clones take 5.4%. Sample: PBMCs. Every receptor here comes from a middle-aged man in good health and CMV-seronegative. CDR3s include the opening cysteine and the closing phenylalanine or tryptophan. The order of the fields is J gene, clone size, V gene, CDR3 protein. The size of a clone is reported for some rows only, either as once, few or many, or as a class for expanded clones.

j_call: TRBJ1-5
clone_size: many
v_call: TRBV6-5
cdr3_aa: CASSRQGIGNQPQHF

j_call: TRBJ2-1
clone_size: -
v_call: TRBV29-1
cdr3_aa: CSVAGGSYNEQFF

j_call: TRBJ1-3
clone_size: -
v_call: TRBV5-6
cdr3_aa: CASSFGSNSGNTIYF

j_call: TRBJ1-1
clone_size: once
v_call: TRBV9
cdr3_aa: CASSVKLNTEAFF

j_call: TRBJ2-3
clone_size: -
v_call: TRBV7-8
cdr3_aa: CTSSLLQLSTDTQYF

j_call: TRBJ2-3
clone_size: once
v_call: TRBV29-1
cdr3_aa: CSVRRSGGRGDTQYF

j_call: TRBJ2-5
clone_size: once
v_call: TRBV7-2
cdr3_aa: CASSRRTGKVETQYF

j_call: TRBJ1-2
clone_size: -
v_call: TRBV5-1
cdr3_aa: CASSFGTVGGYTF

j_call: TRBJ2-7
clone_size: few
v_call: TRBV28
cdr3_aa: CASSLKTAGGLYEQYF

j_call: TRBJ2-1
clone_size: -
v_call: TRBV5-1
cdr3_aa: CASSLAGQRGSYNEQFF

j_call: TRBJ1-6
clone_size: -
v_call: TRBV5-1
cdr3_aa: CASSSRQGQGSPLHF

j_call: TRBJ2-7
clone_size: -
v_call: TRBV7-9
cdr3_aa: CASSRTGGRYEQYF

j_call: TRBJ2-5
clone_size: -
v_call: TRBV25-1
cdr3_aa: CASSDSLHPGETQYF

j_call: TRBJ1-2
clone_size: -
v_call: TRBV11-2
cdr3_aa: CASSLAGNSGDGYTF

j_call: TRBJ1-2
clone_size: -
v_call: TRBV30
cdr3_aa: CAWSVWGVNGYTF